Listed here are 7 T cell receptor beta chains from one sample, sequenced in a study of blood T cell repertoires in COVID-19. Assay: immunoSEQ multiplex PCR; the TCRdb copy retains only in-frame clones and omits some. Here the sample spans about 210,000 clones, 70% to 90% being singletons. The sequenced sample consisted of PBMCs or T cells enriched from blood (not recorded which). The receptors originated from a woman in her twenties or thirties who had been exposed to COVID-19.

This clone was seen just once. The chain recombines TRBV14 with TRBJ1-2, with TRBD1 as a possible D gene (6 bases). The CDR3 length is 17 residues. Looked up from germline, CDR1 is SGHDN and CDR2 is FVKESK. Trimming shortened V by 5 bases and J by 8 bases, and 27 bases separated the two germline ends. The CDR3 loop is CASSETGNRWGLGGYTF. CDR3 coding DNA: TGTGCCAGCAGCGAAACAGGGAACAGGTGGGGCCTCGGGGGCTACACCTTC.

The chain carries TRBV11-2 and TRBJ1-5; 10 bases are shared with TRBD1. This CDR3 is 16 amino acids long. J was trimmed by 2 bases and V by 3 bases; bases with no gene match: 4. The germline CDR1 and CDR2 sequences are SGHAT and FQNNGV. The CDR3 protein is CASSLGTGAGNQPQHF. In DNA form, the CDR3 reads TGTGCCAGCAGCTTGGGGACAGGGGCCGGCAATCAGCCCCAGCATTTT.

This rearrangement joins TRBV9 to TRBJ1-1, with D possibly matching TRBD1 (6 bases). The CDR3 is made up of 14 amino acids. Looked up from germline, CDR1 is SGDLS and CDR2 is YYNGEE. Trimming took 0 bases from V and 4 from J, leaving 10 bases between them. CDR3 loop: CASSVAGAGTEAFF. As DNA, the CDR3 is TGTGCCAGCAGCGTAGCAGGGGCGGGCACTGAAGCTTTCTTT.

V is TRBV6-5 and J is TRBJ1-5; 9 bases fit TRBD1. The CDR3 contains 15 residues. The V gene end was trimmed by 5 bases and the J gene end by 6 bases; junction bases not matched to a gene: 8. Germline lookup yields CDR1 MNHEY and CDR2 SVGAGI. CDR3 sequence (DNA): TGTGCCAGCAGTCAAATTACAGGGGGCATTCAGCCCCAGCATTTT. Translation gives CASSQITGGIQPQHF.

V and J are TRBV2 and TRBJ1-1; D gene ambiguous. Trimming stripped 6 bases from V and 2 bases from J, with 10 bases between. Germline CDR1 is SNHLY and CDR2 is FYNNEI. The CDR3 has 13 amino acids. In DNA form, the CDR3 reads TGTGCCAGCAGCGCGGTCCTAAACACTGAAGCTTTCTTT. Translating it yields CASSAVLNTEAFF.

The V gene is TRBV5-4, the J gene TRBJ1-2; D call uncertain. V shed 0 bases and J shed 3 bases, with 15 bases lying between them. The CDR3 length is 16 residues. Germline CDR1 is SGHNT and CDR2 is YYREEE (reference sequence). DNA of the CDR3: TGTGCCAGCAGCTTGGCCTCAAGCCACCTCTACTATGGCTACACCTTC. Amino acids: CASSLASSHLYYGYTF.

DNA of the CDR3: TGTGCCAGCAGCGGAGGGGGTGGCTCCTACGAGCAGTACTTC. This codes for CASSGGGGSYEQYF. J is TRBJ2-7 and V is TRBV9, with D possibly matching TRBD1 (6 bases). V dropped 3 bases and J dropped 0 bases, with 10 bases sitting between them. CDR3 size: 14 residues. Germline CDR1 is SGDLS and CDR2 is YYNGEE. Drawing the rest from reference TRBV9 and TRBJ2-7, the complete variable domain is DSGVTQTPKHLITATGQRVTLRCSPRSGDLSVYWYQQSLDQGLQFLIQYYNGEERAKGNILERFSAQQFPDLHSELNLSSLELGDSALYFCASSGGGGSYEQYFGPGTRLTVT.